This T cell receptor (beta chain) was sequenced during a study of cytotoxic CD8 clonotypes in ibrutinib-treated CLL. Comment on this clone: Its antigen is as yet unknown.

Sequencing was performed with immunoSEQ multiplex PCR; in TCRdb, only in-frame clones are kept and a portion is missing. The table records about 130,000 clones, approximately 83% of them present only once. The study's findings and limits: Clonotypes that were public were uncommon, and they contracted or stayed stable on treatment. At progression, clonality fell back toward baseline after rising at ibrutinib response. Sustained-remission and progressing patients' sampling times differed.

The sample was PBMCs, taken after 24 months of ibrutinib treatment. The clonotype was recovered from a human donor with chronic lymphocytic leukemia.

The CDR3 coding sequence is TGTGCCGCGGGGAGGGGCTACACCGGGGAGCTGTTTTTT. Translated: CAAGRGYTGELFF. This rearrangement joins TRBV28 to TRBJ2-2; TRBD2 matches at 7 bases. The germline V gene encodes CDR1 MDHEN and CDR2 SYDVKM. The CDR3 is 13 residues long. Trimming at V came to 11 bases and at J to 3 bases, leaving 6 bases not matched to a gene.